The clone carrying this T cell receptor (beta chain) was detected ten times or more. Coverage ceases 3 residues before the CDR3 finishes, and the germline J gene fills in the end. In germline, CDR1 is GTSNPN, CDR2 SVGIG (reference sequence). The CDR3 consists of 14 residues. V was cut by 4 bases and J by 4 bases, with 16 bases left in between. This sample is drawn from a study of T cell clonality in common variable immunodeficiency. Sequencing used immunoSEQ multiplex PCR; TCRdb keeps in-frame clones, though not all of them. This sample has tens of thousands of clones, each found more than once. The sequencing input was peripheral blood mononuclear cells. The chain is built from TRBV30 and TRBJ1-1; D possibly corresponds to TRBD1 (6 bases). The TCR sequence derives from a person aged 18 to 69 in good health. The CDR3 region is CAWTPGGRSTEAFF. Incomplete CDR3 DNA: TGTGCCTGGACGCCGGGGGGGCGGAGCACTGAA.